The 32 T cell receptor beta chains below were found in one sample sequenced in a study of blood T cell repertoires in COVID-19. Measured with immunoSEQ multiplex PCR; TCRdb has only the in-frame clones, and not every one. The sample has more than 70,000 clones, about 89% seen once. The sequencing sample was made of peripheral blood. These receptors were collected from a man aged 50 or older with acute or convalescent COVID-19.

J is TRBJ1-4 and V is TRBV5-1, with D maybe TRBD1 (6 bases). V lost 6 bases and J 6 bases, leaving 21 bases between the germline ends. CDR1 and CDR2 from the germline V gene are SGHRS and YFSETQ. This CDR3 comprises 16 residues. The CDR3 sequence: CASKLTAGAADEKLFF. In DNA form, the CDR3 reads TGCGCCAGCAAATTGACGGCGGGGGCGGCGGATGAAAAACTGTTTTTT.

The chain uses TRBV9 and TRBJ2-7, with a tentative D call TRBD1 (6 bases). Germline V gives CDR1 SGDLS, CDR2 YYNGEE. V gave up 0 bases and J gave up 2 bases, with 9 bases separating them. There are 14 residues in the CDR3. The CDR3 coding sequence is TGTGCCAGCAGCGTAGAAGAGGGGGCCTACGAGCAGTACTTC. Its protein product is CASSVEEGAYEQYF.

In this sample, this clone turned up once. The V gene is TRBV4-2, the J gene TRBJ2-1, with 8 bases aligning to TRBD2. Per germline, CDR1 LGHNA and CDR2 YNFKEQ. This CDR3 is 14 amino acids long. V was pared by 6 bases and J by 3 bases, with 4 bases of the junction left unmatched. The CDR3 here is CASRSGGIYNEQFF. CDR3 DNA sequence: TGTGCCAGCAGAAGCGGGGGCATCTACAATGAGCAGTTCTTC.

This chain uses TRBV7-8 with TRBJ1-3, with D possibly being TRBD1 (6 bases). Per germline, CDR1 SGHVS and CDR2 FQNEAQ. With 5 bases removed from V and 0 bases from J, the gap between germline ends came to 14 bases. The CDR3 sequence is 16 residues long. The CDR3 DNA reads TGTGCCAGCAGCATTCAAGGACAGAGCTCTGGAAACACCATATATTTT. It yields the protein CASSIQGQSSGNTIYF. The full variable domain, rest sourced from reference TRBV7-8 and TRBJ1-3, is GAGVSQSPRYKVAKRGQDVALRCDPISGHVSLFWYQQALGQGPEFLTYFQNEAQLDKSGLPSDRFFAERPEGSVSTLKIQRTQQEDSAVYLCASSIQGQSSGNTIYFGEGSWLTVV.

This clone was found a few times. The rearrangement uses TRBV28 and TRBJ1-1; D is unclear. Germline CDR1 and CDR2: MDHEN and SYDVKM. The V and J ends lost 1 base and 4 bases respectively, with 16 bases between them. The CDR3 is 16 residues long. DNA of the CDR3: TGTGCCAGCAGTTTATATCGGTCCTTGGTTGGCACTGAAGCTTTCTTT. Its protein is CASSLYRSLVGTEAFF.

This chain connects TRBV30 to TRBJ2-5; D is possibly TRBD1 (6 bases). The CDR3 loop spans 14 amino acids. V was pared by 4 bases and J by 6 bases, with 18 bases between. Germline V gene data show CDR1 as GTSNPN and CDR2 as SVGIG (reference sequence). This CDR3 is CAWIPLGTSQTQYF. The DNA for the CDR3 is TGTGCCTGGATCCCTCTGGGGACATCTCAGACCCAGTACTTC.

V is TRBV6-5 and J is TRBJ1-5; TRBD1 matches 7 bases. Germline CDR1 MNHEY, CDR2 SVGAGI. There are 14 residues in the CDR3. The trim removed 6 bases at V and 4 bases at J, leaving 6 bases unmatched. CDR3 coding DNA: TGTGCCAGCAGGGCGGGACAGCTAAATCAGCCCCAGCATTTT. As protein: CASRAGQLNQPQHF.

The chain uses TRBV5-1 and TRBJ2-5; 10 bases match TRBD1. This CDR3 is built from 20 residues. From germline, CDR1 is SGHRS and CDR2 YFSETQ. V gave up 4 bases and J gave up 3 bases; unmatched junction bases: 21. CDR3 sequence: CASSPRVWGQGITSKETQYF. As DNA, the CDR3 is TGCGCCAGCAGCCCCAGGGTCTGGGGACAGGGGATAACTTCAAAAGAGACCCAGTACTTC.

The gene calls are TRBV19 and TRBJ1-1; D is unresolved. The germline gives CDR1 LNHDA, CDR2 SQIVND (reference sequence). V lost 5 bases and J lost 6, with 19 bases in between. The CDR3 has 15 amino acids. The CDR3 nucleotides are TGTGCCAGTAGTCACCGGGGTTCAAATAGTCCTGAAGCTTTCTTT. Translated: CASSHRGSNSPEAFF.

The V and J genes are TRBV5-1 and TRBJ1-1; 8 bases align to TRBD1. Germline assignment: CDR1 SGHRS and CDR2 YFSETQ. The trim removed 4 bases at V and 4 bases at J, leaving 9 bases unmatched. CDR3 size: 15 residues. The CDR3 loop is CASSIQGARGTEAFF. CDR3 nucleotide sequence: TGCGCCAGCAGCATCCAGGGGGCGAGGGGCACTGAAGCTTTCTTT. Using reference TRBV5-1 and TRBJ1-1 for the parts outside the CDR3, the full variable domain is KAGVTQTPRYLIKTRGQQVTLSCSPISGHRSVSWYQQTPGQGLQFLFEYFSETQRNKGNFPGRFSGRQFSNSRSEMNVSTLELGDSALYLCASSIQGARGTEAFFGQGTRLTVV.

V usage is TRBV6-5 and J usage is TRBJ2-7, with D perhaps matching TRBD2 (6 bases). CDR3 length: 11 amino acids. The germline V and J ends were trimmed by 7 bases and 4 bases, with 8 bases remaining between them. CDR1 MNHEY and CDR2 SVGAGI come from the germline V gene. The CDR3 DNA reads as TGTGCCAGCATCGGGGGTTACGAGCAGTACGTC. Translated, it gives CASIGGYEQYV.

This chain connects TRBV12-3 or TRBV12-4 to TRBJ1-2, with 8 bases lining up with TRBD1. J gave up 6 bases and V 6 bases, and 6 bases lay outside the gene matches. The CDR3 has 13 amino acids. The CDR3 spells CASSSLTGDGYTF. In nucleotides, the CDR3 is TGTGCCAGCAGCTCATTGACAGGGGATGGCTACACCTTC.

This chain links TRBV3-1 (or the pseudogene TRBV3-2) with TRBJ1-1, with D perhaps matching TRBD1 (6 bases). The CDR3 contains 14 residues. Trimming left V 4 bases short and J 5 bases short, with 14 bases between. CDR1 is LGHDT, CDR2 YNNKEL, per germline (reference sequence). The CDR3 DNA reads as TGTGCCAGCAGCCCCTTCGGGGGGCAGACTGAAGCTTTCTTT. It translates to CASSPFGGQTEAFF.

The chain couples TRBV6-5 to TRBJ2-7; TRBD1 agrees at 8 bases. With 6 bases clipped from V and 4 bases from J, the junction kept 8 bases outside the gene matches. This CDR3 spans 14 amino acids. Germline V gives CDR1 MNHEY, CDR2 SVGAGI. Here the CDR3 DNA reads TGTGCCAGCAGGGCGTCCCGGGACAGGTACGAGCAGTACTTC. Translation: CASRASRDRYEQYF.

The chain carries TRBV2 and TRBJ1-4; D not certain. The CDR3 runs to 13 residues. Germline V lookup: CDR1 SNHLY, CDR2 FYNNEI. Trimming took off 7 bases at V and 15 bases at J, with 21 bases between the two ends. The CDR3 loop is CASTEANWGVMFF. CDR3 sequence (DNA): TGTGCCAGCACGGAGGCAAACTGGGGAGTAATGTTTTTT.

The V gene is TRBV7-2, the J gene TRBJ2-7; 7 bases are a match to TRBD1. J lost 2 bases, V lost 5 bases, and 12 bases had no gene match. The CDR3 is 16 amino acids. The germline gives CDR1 SGHTA, CDR2 FQGNSA. CDR3 sequence reads: CASSPRGQLIPYEQYF. In nucleotides, the CDR3 is TGTGCCAGCAGCCCTAGGGGACAGCTCATTCCCTACGAGCAGTACTTC.

The chain combines TRBV27 with TRBJ2-4; 7 bases are shared with TRBD1. This CDR3 is built from 17 residues. With 5 bases clipped from V and 0 bases from J, the junction kept 10 bases outside the gene matches. Germline-derived CDR1 and CDR2 are MNHEY and SMNVEV (reference sequence). The CDR3 DNA sequence: TGTGCCAGCAGTCCGGACAGGCCGACCCTAGCCAAAAACATTCAGTACTTC. As protein: CASSPDRPTLAKNIQYF.

The CDR3 loop is CASSSPGTPNTEAFF. The CDR3 DNA sequence: TGTGCCAGCAGCTCACCCGGGACACCGAACACTGAAGCTTTCTTT. The rearrangement joins TRBV28 to TRBJ1-1, with D perhaps TRBD1 (6 bases). CDR1 is MDHEN and CDR2 is SYDVKM in the germline V gene. This CDR3 has 15 residues. V was trimmed by 6 bases and J by 1 base, leaving 15 bases between them.

V gene TRBV6-6 combines with J gene TRBJ2-1, with TRBD1 matching 9 bases. The junction had 3 bases not matched to a gene; V was cut back by 2 bases and J by 7 bases. CDR1 and CDR2 from the germline V gene are MNHNY and SVGAGI (reference sequence). This CDR3 is built from 14 residues. The DNA of the CDR3 is TGTGCCAGCAGTTACACCGGGACAGGGAATGAGCAGTTCTTC. This translates into CASSYTGTGNEQFF.

The chain combines TRBV9 with TRBJ1-3, with 9 bases lining up with TRBD1. Unmatched junction bases numbered 3, after V lost 6 bases and J lost 2 bases. The CDR3 length is 14 residues. Per the germline V gene, CDR1 is SGDLS and CDR2 is YYNGEE. CDR3 DNA: TGTGCCAGCACCGGGACAGGGACTGGAAACACCATATATTTT. Protein: CASTGTGTGNTIYF.

This chain joins TRBV2 and TRBJ1-5; D gene ambiguous. The CDR3 extends over 16 amino acids. Per germline, CDR1 SNHLY and CDR2 FYNNEI. V was shortened by 0 bases and J by 0 bases, with 9 bases between the two germline ends. CDR3 loop: CASSEARTPSNQPQHF. The CDR3 DNA reads TGTGCCAGCAGTGAAGCGCGGACTCCTAGCAATCAGCCCCAGCATTTT.

This CDR3 is CASSVSQGRLNTEAFF. The CDR3 nucleotides are TGTGCCAGCAGCGTTTCTCAGGGCCGGTTGAACACTGAAGCTTTCTTT. The gene calls are TRBV9 and TRBJ1-1; tentatively, D is TRBD1 (5 bases). V gave up 2 bases and J gave up 0 bases, with 14 bases separating them. In germline, CDR1 is SGDLS, CDR2 YYNGEE. This CDR3 is built from 16 residues.

This clone showed up just once. V and J are TRBV6-4 and TRBJ1-5, with 9 bases that match TRBD1. This CDR3 spans 17 amino acids. CDR1 MRHNA and CDR2 SNTAGT come from the germline V gene. The J segment lost 2 bases and the V segment lost 6 bases, leaving 11 bases of the junction unmatched. CDR3 in amino acids: CASSTTKDRGGNQPQHF. The CDR3 nucleotides are TGTGCCAGCAGCACAACCAAAGACAGGGGGGGCAATCAGCCCCAGCATTTT.

The rearrangement links TRBV9 to TRBJ1-2; 10 bases map to TRBD1. The CDR3 extends over 19 amino acids. Germline CDR1 SGDLS, CDR2 YYNGEE. J gave up 4 bases and V 5 bases, and 20 bases lay outside the gene matches. The CDR3 DNA follows: TGTGCCAGCAGTCCTACCCACGGGACAGGGGCCCCTCATACCTATGGCTACACCTTC. It encodes CASSPTHGTGAPHTYGYTF.

This sequence joins TRBV12-3 or TRBV12-4 and TRBJ2-1; unclear D gene. The CDR3 is made up of 13 amino acids. Trimming pared 5 bases from V and 0 bases from J, leaving 5 bases between. CDR3 DNA: TGTGCCAGCAGTAAGAGCTCCTACAATGAGCAGTTCTTC. Amino acid sequence: CASSKSSYNEQFF.

V usage is TRBV3-1 (or the pseudogene TRBV3-2) and J usage is TRBJ2-7, with D perhaps TRBD2 (5 bases). From germline, CDR1 is LGHDT and CDR2 YNNKEL (reference sequence). V shed 4 bases and J shed 7 bases, with 20 bases lying between them. This CDR3 is 15 amino acids long. In DNA, the CDR3 is TGTGCCAGCAGCCGGCAACTCGGAGGAATGTGGGAGCAGTACGTC. Translated, it gives CASSRQLGGMWEQYV.

This clone was seen only once. The rearrangement links TRBV6-6 to TRBJ1-3; D call uncertain. Germline loops: CDR1 MNHNY, CDR2 SVGAGI (reference sequence). V was trimmed by 0 bases and J by 4 bases, leaving 4 bases between them. This CDR3 is 13 amino acids long. The CDR3 loop is CASSYSQGNTIYF. CDR3 sequence (DNA): TGTGCCAGCAGTTACTCACAGGGAAACACCATATATTTT.

A single count supports this clone. The chain carries TRBV10-3 and TRBJ2-3; D is unresolved. V was shortened by 2 bases and J by 6 bases, with 12 bases between the two germline ends. This CDR3 has 14 residues. Germline V lookup: CDR1 ENHRY, CDR2 SYGVKD. The CDR3 spells CAISEAPSADTQYF. The CDR3 nucleotides are TGTGCCATCAGTGAGGCCCCTAGTGCGGATACGCAGTATTTT.

This clone has just a few counts. The chain links TRBV18 to TRBJ1-4; D uncertain. The CDR3 runs 11 residues. Per the germline V gene, CDR1 is KGHSH and CDR2 is LQKENI. V was shortened by 6 bases and J by 7 bases, with 6 bases between the two germline ends. CDR3 sequence reads: CASSPSEKLFF. The CDR3 nucleotides are TGTGCCAGCTCGCCGAGTGAAAAACTGTTTTTT. Full variable domain (remainder filled in from reference TRBV18 and TRBJ1-4): NAGVMQNPRHLVRRRGQEARLRCSPMKGHSHVYWYRQLPEEGLKFMVYLQKENIIDESGMPKERFSAEFPKEGPSILRIQQVVRGDSAAYFCASSPSEKLFFGSGTQLSVL.

A single count supports this clone. The CDR3 here is CASSQRGNTGELFF. CDR3 in DNA: TGTGCCAGTAGTCAGCGGGGGAACACCGGGGAGCTGTTTTTT. The J gene is TRBJ2-2, the V gene TRBV19; 7 positions agree with TRBD2. Germline V gene data show CDR1 as LNHDA and CDR2 as SQIVND (reference sequence). V lost 5 bases, J lost 1 base, and 1 base stayed unmatched. This CDR3 is built from 14 residues.

The rearrangement uses TRBV5-1 and TRBJ1-2; the D is unclear. This CDR3 region has 14 residues. V was pared by 0 bases and J by 6 bases, with 12 bases between. CDR1 SGHRS and CDR2 YFSETQ come from the germline V gene. This chain's CDR3 is CASSLEPGWDGYTF. The CDR3 DNA reads TGCGCCAGCAGCTTGGAACCGGGATGGGATGGCTACACCTTC.

A word on this clone: Sequence at one end of the junction differs from germline and may be a read error. The chain is built from TRBV3-1 (or the pseudogene TRBV3-2) and TRBJ2-1, with TRBD2 identical over 9 bases. The germline gives CDR1 LGHDT, CDR2 YNNKEL (reference sequence). CDR3 size: 16 residues. The CDR3, as DNA: TGTGCCAGCCGCCAGCGGGGGGCCCCGCCGGGGAATGAGCAGTTCTTC. It translates to CASRQRGAPPGNEQFF.